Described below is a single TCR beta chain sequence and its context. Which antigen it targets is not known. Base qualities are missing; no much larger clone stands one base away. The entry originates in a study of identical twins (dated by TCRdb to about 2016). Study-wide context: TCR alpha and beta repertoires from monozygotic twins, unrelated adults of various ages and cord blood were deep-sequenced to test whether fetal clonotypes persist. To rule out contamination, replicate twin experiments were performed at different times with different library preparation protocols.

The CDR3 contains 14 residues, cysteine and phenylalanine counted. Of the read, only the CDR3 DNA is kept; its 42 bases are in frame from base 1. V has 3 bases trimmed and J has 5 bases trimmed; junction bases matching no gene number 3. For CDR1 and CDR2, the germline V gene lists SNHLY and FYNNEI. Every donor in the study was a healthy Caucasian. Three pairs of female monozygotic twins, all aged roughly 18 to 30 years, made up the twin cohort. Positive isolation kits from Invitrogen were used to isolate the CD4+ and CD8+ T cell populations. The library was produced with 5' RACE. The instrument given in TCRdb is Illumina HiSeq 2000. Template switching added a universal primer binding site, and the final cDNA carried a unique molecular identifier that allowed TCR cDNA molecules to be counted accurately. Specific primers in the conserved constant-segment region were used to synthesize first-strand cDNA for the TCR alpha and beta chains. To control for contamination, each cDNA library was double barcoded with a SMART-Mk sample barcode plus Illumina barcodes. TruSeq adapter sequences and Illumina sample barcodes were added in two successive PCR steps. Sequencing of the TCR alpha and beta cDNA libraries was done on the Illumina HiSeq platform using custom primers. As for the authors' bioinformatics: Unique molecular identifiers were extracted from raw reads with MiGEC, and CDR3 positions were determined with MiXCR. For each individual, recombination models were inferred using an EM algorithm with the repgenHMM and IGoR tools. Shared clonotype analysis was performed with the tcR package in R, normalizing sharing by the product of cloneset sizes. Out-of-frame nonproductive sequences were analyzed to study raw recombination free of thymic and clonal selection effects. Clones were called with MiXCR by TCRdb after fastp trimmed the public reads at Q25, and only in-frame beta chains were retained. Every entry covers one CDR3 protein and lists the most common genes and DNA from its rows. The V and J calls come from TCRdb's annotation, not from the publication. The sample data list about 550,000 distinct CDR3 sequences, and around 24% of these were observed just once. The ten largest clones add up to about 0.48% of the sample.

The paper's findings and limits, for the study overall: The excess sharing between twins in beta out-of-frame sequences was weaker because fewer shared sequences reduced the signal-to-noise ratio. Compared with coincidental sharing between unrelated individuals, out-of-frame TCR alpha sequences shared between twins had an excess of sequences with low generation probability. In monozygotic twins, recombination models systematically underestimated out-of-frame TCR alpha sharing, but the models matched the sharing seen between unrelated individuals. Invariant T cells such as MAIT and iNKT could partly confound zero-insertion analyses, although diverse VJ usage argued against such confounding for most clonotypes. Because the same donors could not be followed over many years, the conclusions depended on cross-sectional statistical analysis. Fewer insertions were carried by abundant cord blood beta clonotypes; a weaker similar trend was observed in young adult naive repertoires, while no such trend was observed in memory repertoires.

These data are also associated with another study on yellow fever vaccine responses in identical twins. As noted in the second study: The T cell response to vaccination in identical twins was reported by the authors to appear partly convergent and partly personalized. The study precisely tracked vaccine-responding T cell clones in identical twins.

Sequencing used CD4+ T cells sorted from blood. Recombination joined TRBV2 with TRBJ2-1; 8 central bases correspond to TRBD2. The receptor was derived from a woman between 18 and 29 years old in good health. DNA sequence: TGTGCCAGCAGTGAGGGGACTAGTAACAATGAGCAGTTCTTC. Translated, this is CASSEGTSNNEQFF.